This passage covers 25 T cell receptor beta chains from one sample sequenced in a study of shared clonotypes between healthy human individuals. TCRdb's copy holds only in-frame clones and misses some; the assay was immunoSEQ multiplex PCR. This sample carries about 2 million clones, about 95% of them seen once, and the ten largest clones take 0.95% to 1.5%. Naive-designated CD8 cells lacked CD45RO, were positively enriched for CCR7, and omitted terminally differentiated effector memory CD45RA+ cells. Sequencing was carried out using naive CD8+ T cells sorted from blood. The source is a man aged 18 to 30 in good health.

The chain employs TRBV27 and TRBJ2-2; 7 bases match TRBD1. The trim removed 3 bases at V and 8 bases at J, leaving 3 bases unmatched. CDR1 MNHEY and CDR2 SMNVEV come from the germline V gene (reference sequence). This CDR3 has 13 residues. CDR3 DNA: TGTGCCAGCAGTTTCCAGGGGGAGGGGGAGCTGTTTTTT. Translated, it gives CASSFQGEGELFF.

The J gene is TRBJ2-3, the V gene TRBV4-3; 14 bases align to TRBD2. This CDR3 has 18 residues. J was trimmed by 4 bases and V by 0 bases; bases with no gene match: 6. CDR1 and CDR2 from the germline V gene are LGHNA and YSLEER. In nucleotides, the CDR3 is TGCGCCAGCAGCCAAGAGGGGACTAGCGGGAGAGTAGCAGATACGCAGTATTTT. It is translated as CASSQEGTSGRVADTQYF.

V usage is TRBV30 and J usage is TRBJ2-1; D tentatively fits TRBD1 or TRBD2 (5 bases each). This CDR3 region has 14 residues. CDR1 and CDR2 from the germline V gene are GTSNPN and SVGIG (reference sequence). With 0 bases removed from V and 6 bases from J, the gap between germline ends came to 12 bases. CDR3 in amino acids: CAWSVSSGGNEQFF. The CDR3 DNA sequence: TGTGCCTGGAGTGTATCTAGTGGGGGCAATGAGCAGTTCTTC. Based on the CDR3 plus reference TRBV30 and TRBJ2-1, the full variable domain is SQTIHQWPATLVQPVGSPLSLECTVEGTSNPNLYWYRQAAGRGLQLLFYSVGIGQISSEVPQNLSASRPQDRQFILSSKKLLLSDSGFYLCAWSVSSGGNEQFFGPGTRLTVL.

This chain connects TRBV5-1 to TRBJ2-3; TRBD2 matches at 10 bases. Germline assignment: CDR1 SGHRS and CDR2 YFSETQ. V gave up 4 bases and J gave up 2 bases; unmatched junction bases: 7. This CDR3 has 16 residues. The chain's CDR3 is CASSSELAGSTDTQYF. The CDR3 coding sequence is TGCGCCAGCAGCAGCGAACTAGCGGGGTCCACAGATACGCAGTATTTT.

J is TRBJ2-7 and V is TRBV6-5, with 10 bases matching TRBD2. Germline V CDR1 and CDR2: MNHEY, SVGAGI. The CDR3 totals 15 residues. The junction had 4 bases not matched to a gene; V was cut back by 5 bases and J by 0 bases. The CDR3 sequence is CASSPLAGVSYEQYF. The CDR3 coding sequence is TGTGCCAGCAGTCCCCTAGCGGGGGTCTCCTACGAGCAGTACTTC.

This clone has a single count. Other DNA sequences in the sample encode the same CDR3. J is TRBJ1-1 and V is TRBV6-5; a weak D match, TRBD1 (5 bases). The germline gives CDR1 MNHEY, CDR2 SVGAGI. This CDR3 comprises 15 residues. The germline V and J ends were trimmed by 0 bases and 1 base, with 9 bases remaining between them. As DNA, the CDR3 is TGTGCCAGCAGTTACTCGGGGACTCCGAACACTGAAGCTTTCTTT. Encoded protein: CASSYSGTPNTEAFF.

A remark on this clone: The same CDR3 can be traced to other DNA sequences in this sample. This chain uses TRBV9 with TRBJ2-1; D is perhaps TRBD2 (6 bases). The CDR3 length is 17 residues. The V gene lost 0 bases and the J gene lost 1 base, with 14 bases spanning the gap. Germline V gene data show CDR1 as SGDLS and CDR2 as YYNGEE. The CDR3 DNA sequence: TGTGCCAGCAGCGTAGTTGGGGGAGGTTTATCCTACAATGAGCAGTTCTTC. Translating it yields CASSVVGGGLSYNEQFF.

The chain combines TRBV7-9 with TRBJ2-7, with unresolved D. The germline V gene encodes CDR1 SEHNR and CDR2 FQNEAQ (reference sequence). This CDR3 has 15 amino acids. V dropped 2 bases and J dropped 5 bases, with 16 bases sitting between them. The CDR3 DNA follows: TGTGCCAGCAGCTTAACCTCGAACGAGATTAACGAGCAGTACTTC. Translation: CASSLTSNEINEQYF.

V and J are TRBV10-2 and TRBJ1-2; a weak D match, TRBD1 (5 bases). V lost 0 bases and J 2 bases, leaving 13 bases between the germline ends. The CDR3 has 16 residues. Per the germline V gene, CDR1 is WSHSY and CDR2 is SAAADI. The CDR3 loop reads CASSESAGFGNYGYTF. The CDR3 coding sequence is TGCGCCAGCAGTGAGTCGGCAGGGTTTGGCAACTATGGCTACACCTTC.

The V call is TRBV5-6, the J call TRBJ2-3, with D perhaps matching TRBD1 or TRBD2 (6 bases each). Germline CDR1 reads SGHDT; CDR2 reads YYEEEE. V gave up 4 bases and J gave up 3 bases, with 18 bases separating them. The CDR3 is 16 residues long. The CDR3 DNA follows: TGTGCCAGCAGCGGCGGGGCAGGGGTCGGGACAGATACGCAGTATTTT. Translation gives CASSGGAGVGTDTQYF.

V and J are TRBV4-1 and TRBJ2-1; D is unclear. The CDR3 runs 13 residues. Trimming pared 0 bases from V and 6 bases from J, leaving 6 bases between. Germline V CDR1 and CDR2: MGHRA, YSYEKL. CDR3: CASSQDGVNEQFF. As DNA, the CDR3 is TGCGCCAGCAGCCAAGATGGCGTCAATGAGCAGTTCTTC.

This chain links TRBV11-2 with TRBJ2-7; 10 nucleotides agree with TRBD1. Germline-derived CDR1 and CDR2 are SGHAT and FQNNGV. CDR3 length equals 15 residues. The junction had 7 bases not matched to a gene; V was cut back by 5 bases and J by 3 bases. The CDR3 here is CASSPGQGGFYEQYF. CDR3 DNA sequence: TGTGCCAGCAGCCCAGGACAGGGGGGATTCTACGAGCAGTACTTC.

The gene calls are TRBV7-9 and TRBJ1-2; D remains ambiguous. Per germline, CDR1 SEHNR and CDR2 FQNEAQ (reference sequence). With 5 bases removed from V and 4 bases from J, the gap between germline ends came to 11 bases. This CDR3 is 13 amino acids long. This chain's CDR3 is CASSPLSTYGYTF. In DNA, the CDR3 is TGTGCCAGCAGCCCCCTGTCGACCTATGGCTACACCTTC.

J is TRBJ2-1 and V is TRBV29-1, with TRBD2 identical over 10 bases. The junction had 6 bases not matched to a gene; V was cut back by 1 base and J by 15 bases. CDR1 and CDR2 (germline): SQVTM, ANQGSEA. The CDR3 is 12 residues long. In nucleotides, the CDR3 is TGCAGCGTTGAAGGGCTAGCGGGAGTCCGGTTCTTC. As protein: CSVEGLAGVRFF.

The J gene is TRBJ1-6, the V gene TRBV6-1, with TRBD1 matching 8 bases. Trimming removed 6 bases from V and 6 bases from J; junction bases left unmatched: 10. The CDR3 consists of 16 residues. Germline lookup yields CDR1 MNHNS and CDR2 SASEGT. CDR3: CASRETPGGPNSPLHF. CDR3 bases: TGTGCCAGCAGGGAAACGCCAGGGGGCCCTAATTCACCCCTCCACTTT.

This chain joins TRBV4-1 and TRBJ2-7; D gene unclear. Germline loops: CDR1 MGHRA, CDR2 YSYEKL. V was shortened by 0 bases and J by 2 bases, with 11 bases between the two germline ends. This CDR3 has 15 amino acids. The CDR3 bases are TGCGCCAGCAGCCAAGATCGCGACACCGCCTACGAGCAGTACTTC. Residues: CASSQDRDTAYEQYF.

About this clone: Other DNA sequences within the sample encode an identical CDR3. The V call is TRBV7-8, the J call TRBJ2-7; 9 bases match TRBD1. Germline V CDR1 and CDR2: SGHVS, FQNEAQ. Trimming removed 4 bases from V and 1 base from J; junction bases left unmatched: 5. The CDR3 is 15 amino acids. In nucleotides, the CDR3 is TGTGCCAGCAGCTCTCCGGGACAGGGTTCCTACGAGCAGTACTTC. Its protein is CASSSPGQGSYEQYF.

Here the CDR3 DNA reads TGTGCCAGTAGTACGACAGGGAACTCCTACGAGCAGTACTTC. Translating it yields CASSTTGNSYEQYF. V is TRBV19 and J is TRBJ2-7; 7 bases are shared with TRBD1. The CDR3 is 14 amino acids. CDR1 and CDR2 from the germline V gene are LNHDA and SQIVND (reference sequence). V dropped 4 bases and J dropped 0; count of bases not matched to a gene: 3. The entire variable domain, with the rest obtained from reference TRBV19 and TRBJ2-7, is as follows: DGGITQSPKYLFRKEGQNVTLSCEQNLNHDAMYWYRQDPGQGLRLIYYSQIVNDFQKGDIAEGYSVSREKKESFPLTVTSAQKNPTAFYLCASSTTGNSYEQYFGPGTRLTVT.

This sequence joins TRBV7-2 and TRBJ2-5; D unresolved. The ends were cut back, 1 base at V and 2 bases at J, with 11 bases in the middle. The CDR3 has 15 amino acids. Germline assignment: CDR1 SGHTA and CDR2 FQGNSA. The CDR3 region has the DNA TGTGCCAGCAGCTTAGGCCCCTCTGGACAAGAGACCCAGTACTTC. It specifies CASSLGPSGQETQYF.

The chain is built from TRBV9 and TRBJ1-4, with TRBD1 matching 9 bases. In germline, CDR1 is SGDLS, CDR2 YYNGEE. Losses at the gene ends were 4 bases for V and 8 bases for J; bases not matched to a gene: 9. This CDR3 spans 15 amino acids. The CDR3 nucleotides read TGTGCCAGCAGCCCCCAGACAGGGGGGATGGAAAAACTGTTTTTT. Translated: CASSPQTGGMEKLFF.

The chain carries TRBV27 and TRBJ2-1; 9 bases line up with TRBD1. Germline V gene sequence: CDR1 MNHEY, CDR2 SMNVEV (reference sequence). CDR3 length: 16 amino acids. The V gene end was trimmed by 2 bases and the J gene end by 4 bases; junction bases not matched to a gene: 6. CDR3 nucleotide sequence: TGTGCCAGCAGTTTAGGGCCGGGACAGGGATACAATGAGCAGTTCTTC. This codes for CASSLGPGQGYNEQFF.

A word on this clone: The same CDR3 also results from other DNA sequences found in this sample. The rearrangement uses TRBV7-9 and TRBJ1-5; D is ambiguous. The CDR3 contains 12 residues. V was cut by 5 bases and J by 4 bases, with 6 bases left in between. Germline V lookup: CDR1 SEHNR, CDR2 FQNEAQ (reference sequence). CDR3 bases: TGTGCCAGCAGCCTCTCGAATCAGCCCCAGCATTTT. Residues: CASSLSNQPQHF.

The J gene is TRBJ2-5, the V gene TRBV7-9; D unclear. The CDR3 covers 15 residues. Germline-derived CDR1 and CDR2 are SEHNR and FQNEAQ (reference sequence). Trimming took 5 bases from V and 1 from J, leaving 14 bases between them. The CDR3 sequence: CASSVEAALQETQYF. CDR3 bases: TGTGCCAGCAGCGTAGAAGCTGCGCTCCAAGAGACCCAGTACTTC.

V usage is TRBV13 and J usage is TRBJ2-2; no firm D call. This CDR3 region has 12 residues. In germline, CDR1 is PRHDT, CDR2 FYEKMQ (reference sequence). V gave up 8 bases and J gave up 7 bases, with 11 bases separating them. The CDR3 DNA follows: TGTGCCAGCGGTGGCCCCTACGGGGAGCTGTTTTTT. Translating gives CASGGPYGELFF.

The chain employs TRBV5-6 and TRBJ1-5, with a weak D call TRBD1 (6 bases). The germline V gene encodes CDR1 SGHDT and CDR2 YYEEEE. Trimming shortened V by 1 base and J by 7 bases, and 15 bases separated the two germline ends. The CDR3 extends over 15 amino acids. CDR3 sequence: CASSLILDSGQPQHF. The CDR3, as DNA: TGTGCCAGCAGCTTGATATTGGACAGTGGACAGCCCCAGCATTTT.